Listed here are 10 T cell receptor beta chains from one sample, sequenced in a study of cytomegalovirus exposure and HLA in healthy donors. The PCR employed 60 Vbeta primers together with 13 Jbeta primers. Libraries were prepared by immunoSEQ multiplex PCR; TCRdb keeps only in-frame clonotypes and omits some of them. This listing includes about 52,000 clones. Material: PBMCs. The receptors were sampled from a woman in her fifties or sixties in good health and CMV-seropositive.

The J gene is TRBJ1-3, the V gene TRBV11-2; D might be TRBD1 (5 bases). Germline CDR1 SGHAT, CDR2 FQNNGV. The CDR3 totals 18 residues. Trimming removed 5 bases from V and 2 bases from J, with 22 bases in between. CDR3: CASSPSWGPGRPGNTIYF. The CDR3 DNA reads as TGTGCCAGCAGCCCCAGCTGGGGTCCAGGGCGTCCTGGAAACACCATATATTTT.

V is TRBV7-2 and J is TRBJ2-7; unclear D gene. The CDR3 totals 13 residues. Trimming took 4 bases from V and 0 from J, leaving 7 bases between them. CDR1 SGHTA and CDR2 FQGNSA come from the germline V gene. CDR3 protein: CASSWAPSYEQYF. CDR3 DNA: TGTGCCAGCAGCTGGGCCCCCTCCTACGAGCAGTACTTC.

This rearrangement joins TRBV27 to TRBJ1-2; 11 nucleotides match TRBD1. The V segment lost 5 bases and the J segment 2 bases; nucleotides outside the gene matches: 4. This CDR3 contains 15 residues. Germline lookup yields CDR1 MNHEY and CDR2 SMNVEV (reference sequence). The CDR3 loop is CASSHRTGGNYGYTF. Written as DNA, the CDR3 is TGTGCCAGCAGTCACCGGACAGGGGGCAACTATGGCTACACCTTC.

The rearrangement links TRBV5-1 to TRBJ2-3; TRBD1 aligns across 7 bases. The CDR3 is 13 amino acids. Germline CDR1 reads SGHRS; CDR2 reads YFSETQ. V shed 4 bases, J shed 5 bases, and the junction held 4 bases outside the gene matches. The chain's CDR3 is CASSRDSRDTQYF. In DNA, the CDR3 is TGCGCCAGCAGCAGGGACAGTCGAGATACGCAGTATTTT.

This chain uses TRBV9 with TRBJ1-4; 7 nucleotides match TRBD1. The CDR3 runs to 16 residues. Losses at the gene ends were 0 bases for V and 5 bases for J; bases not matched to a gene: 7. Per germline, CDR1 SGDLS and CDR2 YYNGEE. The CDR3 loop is CASSVDSWDRNEKLFF. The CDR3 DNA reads TGTGCCAGCAGCGTAGACAGTTGGGACAGAAATGAAAAACTGTTTTTT.

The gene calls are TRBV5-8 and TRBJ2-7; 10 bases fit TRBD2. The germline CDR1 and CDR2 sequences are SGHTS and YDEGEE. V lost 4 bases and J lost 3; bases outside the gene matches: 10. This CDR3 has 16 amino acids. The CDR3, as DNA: TGTGCCAGCAGCCCCCTGAAAGCGGGGGGGCTCTACGAGCAGTACTTC. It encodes CASSPLKAGGLYEQYF. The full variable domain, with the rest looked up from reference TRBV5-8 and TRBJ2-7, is EAGVTQSPTHLIKTRGQQATLRCSPISGHTSVYWYQQALGLGLQFLLWYDEGEERNRGNFPPRFSGRQFPNYSSELNVNALELEDSALYLCASSPLKAGGLYEQYFGPGTRLTVT.

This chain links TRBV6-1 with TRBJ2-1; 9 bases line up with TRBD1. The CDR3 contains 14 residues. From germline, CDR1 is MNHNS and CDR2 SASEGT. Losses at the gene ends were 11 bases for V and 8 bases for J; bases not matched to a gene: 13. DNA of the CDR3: TGTGCCGGTAACCCCGGGACAGGGCTCGATGAGCAGTTCTTC. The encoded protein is CAGNPGTGLDEQFF.

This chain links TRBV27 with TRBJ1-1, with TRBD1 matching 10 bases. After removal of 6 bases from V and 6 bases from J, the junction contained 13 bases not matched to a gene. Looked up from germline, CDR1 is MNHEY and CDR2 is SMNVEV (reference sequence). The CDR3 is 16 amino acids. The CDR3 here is CASSSGQGLGRAEAFF. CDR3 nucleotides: TGTGCCAGCAGCTCGGGACAGGGGCTGGGAAGGGCTGAAGCTTTCTTT.

CDR3 region: CASSHSGDRGLGGANVLTF. In DNA, the CDR3 is TGTGCCAGCAGCCACTCGGGGGACAGGGGGCTCGGTGGGGCCAACGTCCTGACTTTC. J is TRBJ2-6 and V is TRBV14, with 12 positions matching TRBD1. Per the germline V gene, CDR1 is SGHDN and CDR2 is FVKESK. The CDR3 is 19 amino acids. V was clipped by 3 bases and J by 3 bases; unmatched bases: 9.

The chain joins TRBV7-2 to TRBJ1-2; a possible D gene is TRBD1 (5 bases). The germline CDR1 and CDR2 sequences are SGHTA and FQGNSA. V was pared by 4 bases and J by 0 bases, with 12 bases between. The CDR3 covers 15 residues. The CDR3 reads CASSSRQNPNYGYTF. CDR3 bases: TGTGCCAGCAGCTCGAGACAGAACCCTAACTATGGCTACACCTTC.